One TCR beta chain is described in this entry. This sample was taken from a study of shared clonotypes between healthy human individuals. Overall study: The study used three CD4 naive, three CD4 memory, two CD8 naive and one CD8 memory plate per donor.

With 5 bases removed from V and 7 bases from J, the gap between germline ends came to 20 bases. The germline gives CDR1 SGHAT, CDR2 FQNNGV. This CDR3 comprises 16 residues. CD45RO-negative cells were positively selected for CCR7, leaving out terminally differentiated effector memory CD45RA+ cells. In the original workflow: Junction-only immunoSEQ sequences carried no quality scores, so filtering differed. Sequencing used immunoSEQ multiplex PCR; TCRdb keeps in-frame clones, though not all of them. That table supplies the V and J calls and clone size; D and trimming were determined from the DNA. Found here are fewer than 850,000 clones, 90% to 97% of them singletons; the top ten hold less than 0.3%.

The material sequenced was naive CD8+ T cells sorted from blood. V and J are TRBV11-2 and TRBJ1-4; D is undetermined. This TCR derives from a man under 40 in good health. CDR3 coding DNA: TGTGCCAGCAGCCCCCTGGAGGTGGCCACGGGTGAAAAACTGTTTTTT. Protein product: CASSPLEVATGEKLFF. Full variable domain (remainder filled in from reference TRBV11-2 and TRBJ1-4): EAGVAQSPRYKIIEKRQSVAFWCNPISGHATLYWYQQILGQGPKLLIQFQNNGVVDDSQLPKDRFSAERLKGVDSTLKIQPAKLEDSAVYLCASSPLEVATGEKLFFGSGTQLSVL.